The clone carrying this T cell receptor (beta chain) was seen more than once but under ten times. The data stem from a study of CD8 T cells in Susac syndrome. Per germline, CDR1 DFQATT and CDR2 SNEGSKA (reference sequence). Deletions cut 0 bases from V and 4 bases from J, with 9 bases between. The CDR3 spans 13 residues. With random hexamers, about 0.5 to 1 ug RNA was reverse transcribed. TCR beta CDR3 was amplified by immunoSEQ covering 54 Vbeta and 13 Jbeta. In TCRdb, the immunoSEQ multiplex PCR reads were re-called with MiXCR into one record per CDR3 protein. This table has some 150,000 distinct CDR3 sequences, roughly 94% appearing once.

The clonotype originates from a human donor in good health. This chain connects TRBV20-1 to TRBJ1-2; D unresolved. Sequenced: CD4+ T cells from PBMCs. The CDR3 reads CSARDPRTYGYTF. The DNA of the CDR3 is TGCAGTGCTAGAGATCCCAGAACCTATGGCTACACCTTC.